This T cell receptor beta chain was captured in a study of blood T cell repertoires in COVID-19. Study-wide context: There were acute and convalescent COVID-19 samples, and they came from the United States, Italy and Spain. Nucleic acid was either cDNA or gDNA, and it came from T cells, B-cell-depleted T cells, or PBMCs.

As processed by the authors: Cell counts per sample came from amplifying reference gene primers. Clones were sequenced by immunoSEQ multiplex PCR, and TCRdb holds only the in-frame ones, with some missing. V and J calls and clone size are as listed in that table; D and trimming were resolved from the DNA. The profile shows roughly 230,000 clones, around four fifths of them singletons. The CDR3 sequence is 15 residues long. Germline loops: CDR1 SGDLS, CDR2 YYNGEE. The ends were cut back, 0 bases at V and 2 bases at J, with 9 bases in the middle. This TCR was sampled from a middle-aged man with active or convalescent COVID-19. The chain has TRBV9 and TRBJ1-5; a possible D gene is TRBD1 (6 bases). Source material: peripheral blood. The DNA of the CDR3 is TGTGCCAGCAGCGTAGAGGCAGGGGGCAATCAGCCCCAGCATTTT. This sequence encodes CASSVEAGGNQPQHF.